The next 10 T cell receptor beta chains were all read from a single sample in a study of blood T cell repertoires in COVID-19. Sequenced by immunoSEQ multiplex PCR; TCRdb stores in-frame clones only, minus some. Here the sample spans fewer than 30,000 clones, approximately 84% being singletons. Sample: peripheral blood. The receptors stem from an older man with active COVID-19.

V and J are TRBV6-5 and TRBJ1-2; 9 nucleotides line up with TRBD1. CDR3 length: 15 residues. Losses at the gene ends were 2 bases for V and 7 bases for J; bases not matched to a gene: 8. CDR1 is MNHEY, CDR2 SVGAGI, per germline. The DNA for the CDR3 is TGTGCCAGCAGTTACGGTTTACAGGGGGCGCGTGGCTACACCTTC. This translates into CASSYGLQGARGYTF.

The genes are TRBV4-1 and TRBJ2-3, with a weak D call TRBD2 (5 bases). With 1 base removed from V and 3 bases from J, the gap between germline ends came to 11 bases. Germline V gene lookup returns CDR1 MGHRA and CDR2 YSYEKL. The CDR3 contains 15 residues. The DNA for the CDR3 is TGCGCCAGCAGCCAAGTAATAGCGAGTACAGATACGCAGTATTTT. Translating gives CASSQVIASTDTQYF.

The V call is TRBV5-5, the J call TRBJ2-1; 11 positions match TRBD2. This CDR3 has 20 amino acids. With V trimmed by 4 bases and J by 0 bases, 15 bases remained unmatched. The germline V gene has CDR1 SGHKS and CDR2 YYEKEE (reference sequence). The CDR3: CASSGTWYSGGAFSYNEQFF. The CDR3, as DNA: TGTGCCAGCAGCGGGACCTGGTATAGCGGGGGGGCGTTCTCCTACAATGAGCAGTTCTTC.

The V gene is TRBV30, the J gene TRBJ2-2, with 9 bases that match TRBD1. This CDR3 spans 15 amino acids. Per the germline V gene, CDR1 is GTSNPN and CDR2 is SVGIG (reference sequence). V shed 7 bases and J 4 bases; nucleotides not matched to a gene: 10. CDR3 sequence: CASAGDRAITGELFF. DNA for the CDR3: TGTGCCTCAGCAGGGGACAGGGCAATCACCGGGGAGCTGTTTTTT.

The genes are TRBV9 and TRBJ1-3; no definite D call. Trimming removed 1 base from V and 7 bases from J, with 9 bases in between. The length of the CDR3 is 13 residues. Germline assignment: CDR1 SGDLS and CDR2 YYNGEE. This CDR3 reads CASSVYDGNTIYF. The CDR3 DNA reads as TGTGCCAGCAGCGTATATGACGGGAACACCATATATTTT.

This chain links TRBV6-1 with TRBJ1-1; 7 bases align to TRBD1. The ends lost 2 bases at V and 4 bases at J; junction bases unmatched: 7. CDR3 size: 15 residues. Per the germline V gene, CDR1 is MNHNS and CDR2 is SASEGT. CDR3 protein: CASSENWAGGTEAFF. DNA for the CDR3: TGTGCCAGCAGTGAAAACTGGGCAGGGGGCACTGAAGCTTTCTTT.

The chain recombines TRBV30 with TRBJ2-5; tentative D call: TRBD1 (6 bases). The germline CDR1 and CDR2 sequences are GTSNPN and SVGIG (reference sequence). Deletions cut 4 bases from V and 4 bases from J, with 19 bases between. This CDR3 comprises 15 residues. In DNA form, the CDR3 reads TGTGCCTGGACGGCACGAGGACAGTCGAGAGAGACCCAGTACTTC. Translated, it gives CAWTARGQSRETQYF.

V gene TRBV4-3 combines with J gene TRBJ1-2; D is possibly TRBD1 (6 bases). The V and J ends lost 2 bases and 2 bases respectively, with 12 bases between them. The CDR3 runs to 15 residues. Germline V CDR1 and CDR2: LGHNA, YSLEER. CDR3 coding DNA: TGCGCCAGCAGCCAACACTCACAGGGCAACTATGGCTACACCTTC. Translation: CASSQHSQGNYGYTF.

This clone was detected a few times. The V gene is TRBV7-2, the J gene TRBJ2-3; 8 bases match TRBD2. Germline CDR1 and CDR2: SGHTA and FQGNSA. The V and J ends lost 4 bases and 13 bases, in that order; junction bases with no gene match: 10. The CDR3 has 13 amino acids. CDR3 protein: CASSSPGLALEYF. The CDR3 region has the DNA TGTGCCAGCAGCTCACCCGGACTAGCCCTAGAGTATTTT.

Notes on this clone: This same CDR3 is encoded by further DNA sequences in the sample. The chain recombines TRBV5-6 with TRBJ2-2; 8 bases are shared with TRBD1. Per germline, CDR1 SGHDT and CDR2 YYEEEE. Trimming took 4 bases from V and 3 from J; bases not matched to a gene: 5. This CDR3 contains 15 residues. The CDR3 region is CASSPQGADTGELFF. CDR3 bases: TGTGCCAGCAGCCCTCAGGGGGCTGACACCGGGGAGCTGTTTTTT.